Detailed here is one T cell receptor beta chain. The data stem from a study of PD-L1 blockade in urothelial cancer. Study at large: Administration of atezolizumab to patients began at some point between 2013 and 2014, at 1,200 mg intravenously every 3 weeks.

CDR1 KGHSH and CDR2 LQKENI come from the germline V gene. This CDR3 contains 12 residues. After removal of 3 bases from V and 10 bases from J, the junction contained 1 base not matched to a gene. Data came from immunoSEQ multiplex PCR; TCRdb stores just in-frame clones and leaves some out. The sample has roughly 77,000 clones, roughly 89% seen once. Sample time point: pretreatment peripheral blood. This clonotype was sampled from a woman in her 70s with urothelial cancer. The sequencing here drew on PBMCs, taken around atezolizumab (anti-PD-L1) treatment. This rearrangement joins TRBV18 to TRBJ1-2, with 11 bases fitting TRBD1. The CDR3 sequence is CASSPGQGDYTF. The CDR3, as DNA: TGTGCCAGCTCACCGGGACAGGGGGACTACACCTTC.